A selection of T cell receptor beta chains follows, all from one sample in a study of persistence of HIV-infected CD4 T cells. Assay used: immunoSEQ multiplex PCR; TCRdb lists only in-frame clones, some missing. This repertoire shows under 20,000 clones, less than 75% found once; its top ten account for approximately 2%. Their cognate antigens are unknown. Material: CD4+ T cells sorted from PBMCs after roughly 20-hour stimulation, obtained from a patient who received antiretroviral therapy. These receptors all come from an adult woman with HIV who was CMV-seropositive. CDR3s include the opening cysteine and the closing phenylalanine or tryptophan. A D gene is named only where the DNA matches it firmly. The size entry is marked missing in some rows and otherwise reads once, few, many or a size class.

D gene,CDR3 length,J gene,V gene,clone size,CDR3 protein,CDR3 DNA
-,17,TRBJ2-4,TRBV10-1,-,CASSESTAGLAKNIQYF,TGCGCCAGCAGTGAGTCGACGGCCGGGCTAGCCAAAAACATTCAGTACTTC
-,14,TRBJ1-1,TRBV6-5,-,CASSGEGFYTEAFF,TGTGCCAGCAGCGGGGAGGGCTTCTACACTGAAGCTTTCTTT
-,15,TRBJ1-3,TRBV7-9,-,CASSLDGLTGNTIYF,TGTGCCAGCAGCTTAGATGGCTTGACTGGAAACACCATATATTTT
-,15,TRBJ1-2,TRBV5-8,-,CASSFGRDPNYGYTF,TGTGCCAGCAGCTTCGGCAGGGACCCTAACTATGGCTACACCTTC
TRBD1,14,TRBJ1-2,TRBV28,-,CASWKSGTGYGYTF,TGTGCCAGTTGGAAGAGTGGGACAGGCTATGGCTACACCTTC
-,14,TRBJ1-1,TRBV3-1/TRBV3-2,-,CASSHPRTPAEAFF,TGTGCCAGCAGCCACCCCCGGACCCCAGCTGAAGCTTTCTTT
-,14,TRBJ1-1,TRBV27,once,CASSPLVSVTEAFF,TGTGCCAGCAGTCCCCTGGTGAGTGTTACTGAAGCTTTCTTT
TRBD1,17,TRBJ2-2,TRBV7-3,-,CASSPVRDRGNTGELFF,TGTGCCAGCAGCCCCGTCCGGGACAGGGGTAACACCGGGGAGCTGTTTTTT
TRBD1,17,TRBJ1-5,TRBV19,-,CASADPGQDISNQPQHF,TGTGCCAGCGCCGACCCGGGACAGGACATTAGCAATCAGCCCCAGCATTTT
TRBD1,14,TRBJ2-3,TRBV11-3,-,CASSARQGADTQYF,TGTGCCAGCAGCGCCCGACAGGGGGCGGATACGCAGTATTTT
-,13,TRBJ2-2,TRBV30,-,CAWRLGVGGELFF,TGTGCCTGGAGGTTGGGGGTAGGCGGGGAGCTGTTTTTT
-,13,TRBJ1-1,TRBV6-5,-,CASSYFTASEAFF,TGTGCCAGCAGTTACTTTACAGCCTCTGAAGCTTTCTTT
TRBD2,15,TRBJ2-4,TRBV2,-,CASLPPSGGKNIQYF,TGTGCCAGCCTGCCGCCTAGCGGGGGAAAAAACATTCAGTACTTC
-,14,TRBJ1-4,TRBV12-5,-,CASGLGGNDEKLFF,TGTGCTAGTGGTTTAGGGGGTAACGATGAAAAACTGTTTTTT
-,11,TRBJ1-1,TRBV6-6,medium-sized,CASSVNTEAFF,TGTGCCAGCAGCGTGAACACTGAAGCTTTCTTT
-,14,TRBJ1-1,TRBV29-1,-,CSVEPTASNTEAFF,TGCAGCGTTGAGCCGACAGCCTCGAACACTGAAGCTTTCTTT
-,15,TRBJ2-3,TRBV2,-,CASSDIGGRPDTQYF,TGTGCCAGCAGTGATATCGGGGGAAGGCCAGATACGCAGTATTTT
TRBD1,16,TRBJ2-2,TRBV10-3,-,CAISARGQGYTGELFF,TGTGCCATCAGTGCGAGGGGACAGGGATACACCGGGGAGCTGTTTTTT
-,13,TRBJ2-7,TRBV10-3,-,CAIKKGGVDEQYF,TGTGCCATCAAGAAAGGGGGAGTCGACGAGCAGTACTTC
TRBD1,14,TRBJ1-2,TRBV5-1,-,CASSTGQGAYGYTF,TGCGCCAGCAGCACGGGACAGGGCGCCTATGGCTACACCTTC
-,15,TRBJ2-3,TRBV27,-,CASSPRQFRTDTQYF,TGTGCCAGCAGCCCCCGACAATTTCGCACAGATACGCAGTATTTT
-,12,TRBJ1-2,TRBV28,-,CASRQGNHGYTF,TGTGCCAGCAGACAGGGTAACCATGGCTACACCTTC
-,14,TRBJ2-5,TRBV6-1,-,CASSENPRSETQYF,TGTGCCAGCAGTGAAAACCCAAGATCGGAGACCCAGTACTTC
-,20,TRBJ1-6,TRBV14,-,CASSQVAWDHRVTYNSPLHF,TGTGCCAGCAGCCAAGTAGCATGGGACCACAGGGTAACCTATAATTCACCCCTCCACTTT
TRBD1,16,TRBJ1-1,TRBV19,-,CASSIRRGRSDTEAFF,TGTGCCAGTAGTATTAGGAGGGGGCGGTCGGACACTGAAGCTTTCTTT
TRBD1,14,TRBJ2-7,TRBV30,-,CAWTKTGGVYEQYF,TGTGCCTGGACCAAGACAGGGGGCGTTTACGAGCAGTACTTC
-,15,TRBJ1-1,TRBV18,-,CASSPAIFQNTEAFF,TGTGCCAGCTCACCAGCAATATTCCAGAACACTGAAGCTTTCTTT
-,13,TRBJ1-1,TRBV9,-,CASNHRDGTEAFF,TGTGCCAGCAACCACAGGGATGGAACTGAAGCTTTCTTT
TRBD2,20,TRBJ2-1,TRBV6-4,-,CASSDSRVVRAGGSYNEQFF,TGTGCCAGCAGTGACTCGAGGGTCGTACGGGCGGGGGGCTCCTACAATGAGCAGTTCTTC
-,13,TRBJ2-3,TRBV12-3/TRBV12-4,-,CASSPVNTDTQYF,TGTGCCAGCAGCCCCGTCAATACAGATACGCAGTATTTT
-,14,TRBJ1-1,TRBV5-4,-,CASSLGPLNTEAFF,TGTGCCAGCAGCTTGGGGCCGCTGAACACTGAAGCTTTCTTT
TRBD1,12,TRBJ2-1,TRBV19,few,CASKDRDYEQFF,TGTGCCAGCAAGGACAGGGACTATGAGCAGTTCTTC
-,18,TRBJ1-2,TRBV4-1,-,CASSQGGERVKANYGYTF,TGCGCCAGCAGCCAAGGAGGGGAACGGGTTAAAGCTAACTATGGCTACACCTTC
TRBD2,16,TRBJ2-1,TRBV5-5,-,CASSSFSGGHYNEQFF,TGTGCCAGCAGCTCCTTTAGCGGGGGGCACTACAATGAGCAGTTCTTC
TRBD1,16,TRBJ1-4,TRBV25-1,-,CASSERTGGGNEKLFF,TGTGCCAGCAGTGAGCGGACAGGGGGTGGAAATGAAAAACTGTTTTTT
TRBD1,16,TRBJ1-2,TRBV6-5,-,CASSYLRTGGSYGYTF,TGTGCCAGCAGTTACCTCCGGACAGGGGGAAGCTATGGCTACACCTTC
-,12,TRBJ1-1,TRBV19,-,CASSRKGSEAFF,TGTGCCAGTAGTAGGAAGGGCAGTGAAGCTTTCTTT
-,14,TRBJ2-1,TRBV30,-,CAWSGTYSLGEQFF,TGTGCCTGGAGTGGAACTTACAGTCTGGGTGAGCAGTTCTTC
-,12,TRBJ1-6,TRBV6-2/TRBV6-3,-,CASSYDNSPLHF,TGTGCCAGCAGTTATGATAATTCACCCCTCCACTTT
TRBD1,16,TRBJ2-3,TRBV7-7,few,CASSLQPGGSTDTQYF,TGTGCTAGCAGCTTGCAACCAGGGGGAAGCACAGATACGCAGTATTTT
-,15,TRBJ2-2,TRBV29-1,-,CSVEDFGTGSRELFF,TGCAGCGTTGAAGATTTCGGAACAGGGTCCCGGGAGCTGTTTTTT
-,15,TRBJ1-2,TRBV25-1,-,CASKAPGPHDYGYTF,TGTGCCAGCAAGGCCCCAGGGCCCCACGACTATGGCTACACCTTC
-,13,TRBJ2-2,TRBV19,-,CASSIGPGGELFF,TGTGCCAGTAGTATTGGGCCAGGAGGGGAGCTGTTTTTT
-,13,TRBJ1-4,TRBV10-3,-,CAISETANEKLFF,TGTGCCATCAGTGAGACCGCGAATGAAAAACTGTTTTTT
-,14,TRBJ1-5,TRBV6-5,few,CASRNQGDNQPQHF,TGTGCCAGCAGAAATCAGGGTGACAATCAGCCCCAGCATTTT
-,14,TRBJ1-6,TRBV30,-,CAWIAQSNNSPLHF,TGTGCCTGGATAGCTCAGAGTAATAATTCACCCCTCCACTTT
-,14,TRBJ1-1,TRBV19,-,CASSIKVLATEAFF,TGTGCCAGTAGTATTAAAGTATTGGCCACTGAAGCTTTCTTT
-,14,TRBJ1-1,TRBV13,-,CASSSGSYDTEAFF,TGTGCCAGCAGCTCGGGAAGTTACGACACTGAAGCTTTCTTT
-,15,TRBJ1-2,TRBV6-5,-,CASRAKDLFPYGYTF,TGTGCCAGCAGGGCCAAGGACCTATTCCCCTATGGCTACACCTTC
-,13,TRBJ1-3,TRBV27,medium-sized,CASSPHRGNTIYF,TGTGCCAGCAGTCCCCATCGAGGAAACACCATATATTTT